The next 23 T cell receptor beta chains were all read from a single sample in a study of blood T cell repertoires in COVID-19. Sequencing used immunoSEQ multiplex PCR; TCRdb keeps in-frame clones, though not all of them. Here the sample spans around 25,000 clones, around 86% being singletons. The sample comprised peripheral blood. The receptors come from a man aged 70 or older with acute or convalescent COVID-19.

The chain is built from TRBV18 and TRBJ2-7, with 8 bases matching TRBD1. The CDR3 has 14 residues. With V trimmed by 3 bases and J by 2 bases, 3 bases remained unmatched. Germline CDR1 reads KGHSH; CDR2 reads LQKENI. The CDR3 loop reads CASSPGTGPYEQYF. The CDR3 coding sequence is TGTGCCAGCTCACCCGGGACAGGACCCTACGAGCAGTACTTC. Supplemented by reference TRBV18 and TRBJ2-7, the full variable domain reads NAGVMQNPRHLVRRRGQEARLRCSPMKGHSHVYWYRQLPEEGLKFMVYLQKENIIDESGMPKERFSAEFPKEGPSILRIQQVVRGDSAAYFCASSPGTGPYEQYFGPGTRLTVT.

This chain joins TRBV28 and TRBJ2-7; maybe TRBD1 (6 bases). The V end was cut by 7 bases, the J end by 4 bases, with 17 bases between. Germline V gene sequence: CDR1 MDHEN, CDR2 SYDVKM. The CDR3 loop spans 14 amino acids. The CDR3 sequence is CASTNHAGEYEQYF. CDR3 DNA sequence: TGTGCCAGCACCAACCACGCAGGGGAATACGAGCAGTACTTC.

This chain uses TRBV29-1 with TRBJ2-3, with 9 nucleotides matching TRBD2. With V trimmed by 1 base and J by 5 bases, 4 bases remained unmatched. The CDR3 extends over 14 amino acids. From germline, CDR1 is SQVTM and CDR2 ANQGSEA. CDR3 nucleotide sequence: TGCAGCGTTGAAGTAGCGGGAGTCGGAGATACGCAGTATTTT. Protein product: CSVEVAGVGDTQYF.

CDR3 sequence: CASSRQGLHEAFF. The CDR3 nucleotides are TGTGCCAGCAGTCGACAGGGGCTCCACGAAGCTTTCTTT. The rearrangement links TRBV6-5 to TRBJ1-1; the match to TRBD1 covers 8 bases. The germline V gene encodes CDR1 MNHEY and CDR2 SVGAGI. V gave up 5 bases and J gave up 8 bases; unmatched junction bases: 7. CDR3 length equals 13 residues.

The V and J genes are TRBV28 and TRBJ2-1, with 8 bases fitting TRBD2. This CDR3 region has 18 residues. Per germline, CDR1 MDHEN and CDR2 SYDVKM. Losses at the gene ends were 3 bases for V and 5 bases for J; bases not matched to a gene: 15. The CDR3 region has the DNA TGTGCCAGCAGTTTCTCCGACGGCAGCCTAGCGGGCAACAATGAGCAGTTCTTC. This translates into CASSFSDGSLAGNNEQFF.

V gene TRBV11-1 combines with J gene TRBJ2-7; the D gene is possibly TRBD1 (5 bases). V lost 6 bases and J 4 bases, leaving 19 bases between the germline ends. Germline assignment: CDR1 SGHAT and CDR2 FQDESV (reference sequence). The CDR3 sequence is 15 residues long. The CDR3 nucleotides are TGTGCCAGCAGTCCGGATCGGGCCAGGGTGTACGAGCAGTACTTC. Amino acids: CASSPDRARVYEQYF.

This chain joins TRBV7-2 and TRBJ2-7; D gene unclear. V lost 8 bases and J 6 bases, leaving 17 bases between the germline ends. This CDR3 spans 13 amino acids. Germline lookup yields CDR1 SGHTA and CDR2 FQGNSA. The CDR3 region is CASGSVISREQYF. The CDR3 DNA follows: TGTGCCAGCGGCTCCGTAATATCCCGCGAGCAGTACTTC.

The sample holds one count of this clone. The gene calls are TRBV27 and TRBJ1-1, with D tentatively TRBD1 (6 bases). The CDR3 runs 12 residues. Germline V gives CDR1 MNHEY, CDR2 SMNVEV (reference sequence). Between the trimmed V and J ends, which lost 6 bases and 5 bases, there was a span of 10 bases. The CDR3 DNA is TGTGCCAGCAGCCACAGGGATACTGAAGCTTTCTTT. Amino acids: CASSHRDTEAFF.

J is TRBJ2-7 and V is TRBV7-2, with 14 bases aligning to TRBD2. The V segment lost 5 bases and the J segment 3 bases; nucleotides outside the gene matches: 9. CDR1 is SGHTA, CDR2 FQGNSA, per germline. The CDR3 is 17 amino acids. The CDR3 DNA sequence: TGTGCCAGCAGCGACGGGACTAGCGGGAGCATTATCTACGAGCAGTACTTC. This gives the protein CASSDGTSGSIIYEQYF. Full variable domain (outside the CDR3, taken from reference TRBV7-2 and TRBJ2-7): GAGVSQSPSNKVTEKGKDVELRCDPISGHTALYWYRQSLGQGLEFLIYFQGNSAPDKSGLPSDRFSAERTGGSVSTLTIQRTQQEDSAVYLCASSDGTSGSIIYEQYFGPGTRLTVT.

The rearrangement uses TRBV5-6 and TRBJ1-4, with 8 bases fitting TRBD1. Germline CDR1 reads SGHDT; CDR2 reads YYEEEE. J lost 7 bases, V lost 1 base, and 3 bases had no gene match. The CDR3 has 14 amino acids. The CDR3 DNA is TGTGCCAGCAGCTTGCCGGGACAGGTTGAAAAACTGTTTTTT. This translates into CASSLPGQVEKLFF. Full variable domain (rest looked up from reference TRBV5-6 and TRBJ1-4): DAGVTQSPTHLIKTRGQQVTLRCSPKSGHDTVSWYQQALGQGPQFIFQYYEEEERQRGNFPDRFSGHQFPNYSSELNVNALLLGDSALYLCASSLPGQVEKLFFGSGTQLSVL.

The chain recombines TRBV12-3 or TRBV12-4 with TRBJ2-2; 7 bases agree with TRBD1. The CDR3 is 13 residues long. The V segment lost 6 bases and the J segment 13 bases; nucleotides outside the gene matches: 11. The CDR3 is CASSLVRQGMLFF. The CDR3 DNA reads as TGTGCCAGCAGCCTAGTCCGACAGGGAATGCTGTTTTTT.

The chain links TRBV18 to TRBJ2-5; 9 nucleotides match TRBD2. The CDR3 runs to 15 residues. V was pared by 0 bases and J by 5 bases, with 4 bases of the junction left unmatched. Germline V gene sequence: CDR1 KGHSH, CDR2 LQKENI. The CDR3: CASSPPGGRVETQYF. In nucleotides, the CDR3 is TGTGCCAGCTCACCACCCGGCGGGAGGGTGGAGACCCAGTACTTC.

The sample holds a few counts of this clone. The chain joins TRBV29-1 to TRBJ1-5, with 7 positions matching TRBD1. The germline gives CDR1 SQVTM, CDR2 ANQGSEA. Germline trimming cut 6 bases from V and 6 bases from J; bases unmatched to any gene: 8. This CDR3 is 13 amino acids long. The CDR3 protein is CSVGDRAGQPQHF. The CDR3 nucleotides read TGCAGCGTGGGTGACAGGGCTGGTCAGCCCCAGCATTTT.

The rearrangement links TRBV5-6 to TRBJ2-5; no clear D. There are 15 residues in the CDR3. Germline V gene lookup returns CDR1 SGHDT and CDR2 YYEEEE. Trimming shortened V by 0 bases and J by 5 bases, and 14 bases separated the two germline ends. CDR3 sequence (DNA): TGTGCCAGCAGCTTGGTGGCGGCGTTCGCGGAGACCCAGTACTTC. Translation: CASSLVAAFAETQYF.

This chain uses TRBV9 with TRBJ1-3, with D perhaps matching TRBD1 (5 bases). The CDR3 loop spans 16 amino acids. V lost 5 bases and J 0 bases, leaving 15 bases between the germline ends. CDR1 is SGDLS and CDR2 is YYNGEE in the germline V gene. The CDR3, as DNA: TGTGCCAGCAGGCCGTCAGGGCCGAGCTCTGGAAACACCATATATTTT. Protein product: CASRPSGPSSGNTIYF. Full variable domain (rest looked up from reference TRBV9 and TRBJ1-3): DSGVTQTPKHLITATGQRVTLRCSPRSGDLSVYWYQQSLDQGLQFLIQYYNGEERAKGNILERFSAQQFPDLHSELNLSSLELGDSALYFCASRPSGPSSGNTIYFGEGSWLTVV.

This sequence joins TRBV30 and TRBJ2-2; maybe TRBD2 (7 bases). CDR1 and CDR2 (germline): GTSNPN, SVGIG (reference sequence). V was trimmed by 4 bases and J by 3 bases, leaving 27 bases between them. This CDR3 has 19 amino acids. In DNA, the CDR3 is TGTGCCTGGACCTCCAGGGAAGGGGGGGCCAATTGGGACACCGGGGAGCTGTTTTTT. This translates into CAWTSREGGANWDTGELFF.

The rearrangement joins TRBV21-1 to TRBJ1-2; the table gives TRBD1 as D, unverified against the DNA. TRBV21-1 is assigned pseudogene status. The CDR3 extends over 16 amino acids. The CDR3 DNA follows: TGTGCCAGCAGCGGGGGGACAGGGGGCAGTAACTATGGCTACACCTTC. This gives the protein CASSGGTGGSNYGYTF.

The genes are TRBV5-5 and TRBJ2-5; D perhaps matches TRBD1 (6 bases). The CDR3 consists of 16 residues. Trimming left V 0 bases short and J 2 bases short, with 14 bases between. The germline gives CDR1 SGHKS, CDR2 YYEKEE (reference sequence). The chain's CDR3 is CASSLALGTPQETQYF. The DNA for the CDR3 is TGTGCCAGCAGCTTGGCCCTAGGGACACCTCAAGAGACCCAGTACTTC.

The chain carries TRBV3-1 (or the pseudogene TRBV3-2) and TRBJ1-5, with 8 positions matching TRBD1. The V segment lost 3 bases and the J segment 6 bases; nucleotides outside the gene matches: 16. Germline V CDR1 and CDR2: LGHDT, YNNKEL (reference sequence). CDR3 length equals 18 residues. For the CDR3, the DNA is TGTGCCAGCAGCCACTCCCCAGGGGGCGGTGGGATGACTCAGCCCCAGCATTTT. Its protein is CASSHSPGGGGMTQPQHF.

The chain combines TRBV4-3 with TRBJ2-7; the D gene is possibly TRBD1 (6 bases). CDR1 is LGHNA, CDR2 YSLEER, per germline. This CDR3 has 12 residues. Trimming stripped 3 bases from V and 7 bases from J, with 10 bases between. The CDR3 reads CASSHQGREQYF. CDR3 sequence (DNA): TGCGCCAGCAGCCATCAGGGGCGTGAGCAGTACTTC.

This chain joins TRBV3-1 (or the pseudogene TRBV3-2) and TRBJ2-2; TRBD1 agrees at 7 bases. This CDR3 is 15 amino acids long. Unmatched junction bases numbered 5, after V lost 3 bases and J lost 4 bases. Germline V gene lookup returns CDR1 LGHDT and CDR2 YNNKEL (reference sequence). CDR3 region: CASSQGQTSTGELFF. CDR3 bases: TGTGCCAGCAGCCAGGGACAGACATCCACCGGGGAGCTGTTTTTT.

The gene calls are TRBV5-1 and TRBJ2-2, with 9 bases lining up with TRBD2. The V segment lost 2 bases and the J segment 7 bases; nucleotides outside the gene matches: 6. There are 15 residues in the CDR3. CDR1 and CDR2 (germline): SGHRS, YFSETQ. The CDR3 sequence is CASSFAGGPVGELFF. The CDR3 DNA follows: TGCGCCAGCAGCTTTGCGGGGGGGCCTGTCGGGGAGCTGTTTTTT.

The chain employs TRBV10-1 and TRBJ2-1; 8 positions agree with TRBD1. V lost 4 bases and J lost 3; bases outside the gene matches: 17. Looked up from germline, CDR1 is WNHNN and CDR2 is SYGVQD (reference sequence). The CDR3 has 19 residues. CDR3 nucleotide sequence: TGCGCCAGCAGTGCCGAGAGTAGCCCGGGACAGGAGAGCTACAATGAGCAGTTCTTC. Translating it yields CASSAESSPGQESYNEQFF.